Below, one TCR beta chain is given with its context. Its target is not known. TCRdb redid the calling of the 5' RACE reads with MiXCR, one entry per CDR3 protein. This table holds some 600,000 distinct CDR3 sequences, roughly an eighth found once. The germline CDR1 and CDR2 sequences are SGHKS and YYEKEE (reference sequence). V lost 2 bases to trimming and J lost 0 bases, with 9 bases between them. The CDR3 has 14 amino acids. This sample is part of a study of T cells after yellow fever vaccination. Study details: Preparing low-cell-number fractions relied on SMART-Seq v4 Ultra Low Input. Study-level results: It was a weaker secondary response, yet one that peaked faster, at day 5 versus 15. Post-booster reappearance was seen for most primary-vaccination clones (roughly 97% CD4, roughly 88% CD8). Overall, a small share of clonotypes was seen in both CD4 and CD8 compartments.

The sequencing used PBMCs, collected on the day of the yellow fever booster vaccination. The receptor was isolated from a man aged 30 to 45 who received the YFV17D yellow fever vaccine. The chain joins TRBV5-5 to TRBJ2-7, with a tentative D call TRBD1 (5 bases). CDR3 nucleotides: TGTGCCAGCAGCTTCGTTCAGGGCTCCTACGAGCAGTACTTC. Encoded protein: CASSFVQGSYEQYF. The variable domain in full, completed from reference TRBV5-5 and TRBJ2-7, reads DAGVTQSPTHLIKTRGQQVTLRCSPISGHKSVSWYQQVLGQGPQFIFQYYEKEERGRGNFPDRFSARQFPNYSSELNVNALLLGDSALYLCASSFVQGSYEQYFGPGTRLTVT.